Listed here are 23 T cell receptor beta chains from one sample, sequenced in a study of cytomegalovirus exposure and HLA in healthy donors. Researchers ran the PCR with 60 Vbeta and 13 Jbeta primers. Measured with immunoSEQ multiplex PCR; TCRdb has only the in-frame clones, and not every one. The repertoire holds approximately 120,000 clones, 15% to 20% seen once, with 2.9% in the top ten. The source material was PBMCs. These receptor sequences come from a female donor in good health and CMV-seropositive.

The chain employs TRBV29-1 and TRBJ2-3; unclear D gene. Trimming stripped 3 bases from V and 3 bases from J, with 4 bases between. The germline V gene encodes CDR1 SQVTM and CDR2 ANQGSEA. The CDR3 is made up of 11 amino acids. The CDR3 sequence is CSVDSTDTQYF. CDR3 sequence (DNA): TGCAGCGTTGACAGTACAGATACGCAGTATTTT.

This clone occurred a few times. V is TRBV5-1 and J is TRBJ2-1; 8 positions match TRBD2. With 2 bases clipped from V and 1 base from J, the junction kept 5 bases outside the gene matches. The CDR3 spans 16 residues. Looked up from germline, CDR1 is SGHRS and CDR2 is YFSETQ. The CDR3 nucleotides are TGCGCCAGCAGCTTCCTCGGCGGGAGGTCCTACAATGAGCAGTTCTTC. Protein sequence: CASSFLGGRSYNEQFF.

V is TRBV5-1 and J is TRBJ1-4; TRBD1 agrees at 11 bases. CDR1 SGHRS and CDR2 YFSETQ come from the germline V gene. Trimming at V came to 3 bases and at J to 6 bases, leaving 7 bases not matched to a gene. CDR3 length: 16 amino acids. The CDR3 DNA reads TGCGCCAGCAGCTCTGGACAGGGGGCGTTGTATGAAAAACTGTTTTTT. Its protein is CASSSGQGALYEKLFF.

This rearrangement joins TRBV19 to TRBJ2-4; the match to TRBD1 covers 7 bases. CDR1 and CDR2 (germline): LNHDA, SQIVND (reference sequence). The CDR3 is made up of 15 amino acids. The J segment lost 5 bases and the V segment lost 3 bases, leaving 7 bases of the junction unmatched. CDR3 sequence reads: CASSIPAGQENIQYF. CDR3 nucleotide sequence: TGTGCCAGTAGTATTCCCGCCGGACAGGAAAACATTCAGTACTTC.

The CDR3 region is CASSLSITWDKWNEKLFF. The CDR3, as DNA: TGTGCCAGCAGTTTATCGATTACATGGGACAAATGGAACGAAAAACTGTTTTTT. This chain connects TRBV28 to TRBJ1-4; possible D gene TRBD1, 6 bases. V gave up 1 base and J gave up 8 bases, with 23 bases separating them. In germline, CDR1 is MDHEN, CDR2 SYDVKM. There are 18 residues in the CDR3.

This clone was counted only a few times. The CDR3 is CASSPIGTSGRKTQYF. DNA for the CDR3: TGTGCCAGCAGCCCCATCGGGACTAGCGGGAGGAAGACCCAGTACTTC. The chain joins TRBV7-2 to TRBJ2-5; 15 bases fit TRBD2. Germline lookup yields CDR1 SGHTA and CDR2 FQGNSA. The CDR3 has 16 amino acids. The V gene end was trimmed by 5 bases and the J gene end by 6 bases; junction bases not matched to a gene: 7. Combining the CDR3 with reference TRBV7-2 and TRBJ2-5 gives the whole variable domain GAGVSQSPSNKVTEKGKDVELRCDPISGHTALYWYRQSLGQGLEFLIYFQGNSAPDKSGLPSDRFSAERTGGSVSTLTIQRTQQEDSAVYLCASSPIGTSGRKTQYFGPGTRLLVL.

V usage is TRBV9 and J usage is TRBJ2-1; 7 nucleotides match TRBD1. Germline values: CDR1 SGDLS, CDR2 YYNGEE. The CDR3 totals 15 residues. With V trimmed by 5 bases and J by 1 base, 6 bases remained unmatched. Here the CDR3 reads CASSPTGQSYNEQFF. CDR3 sequence (DNA): TGTGCCAGCAGTCCAACGGGACAGTCCTACAATGAGCAGTTCTTC.

V and J are TRBV5-1 and TRBJ2-5; 8 bases are shared with TRBD2. The CDR3 is 13 amino acids. The germline CDR1 and CDR2 sequences are SGHRS and YFSETQ. The ends lost 4 bases at V and 5 bases at J; junction bases unmatched: 4. CDR3 sequence (DNA): TGCGCCAGCAGCAAGACTAGCGAGGAGACCCAGTACTTC. Its translation: CASSKTSEETQYF.

The V and J genes are TRBV6-5 and TRBJ1-1, with 7 bases that match TRBD1. Germline CDR1 and CDR2: MNHEY and SVGAGI. The CDR3 sequence is 13 residues long. The junction had 4 bases not matched to a gene; V was cut back by 6 bases and J by 3 bases. CDR3 region: CASRTGQHTEAFF. The CDR3 region has the DNA TGTGCCAGCAGGACGGGACAGCACACTGAAGCTTTCTTT.

This clone was observed a few times. The chain couples TRBV6-5 to TRBJ2-2; a weak D match, TRBD1 (6 bases). V was shortened by 6 bases and J by 1 base, with 12 bases between the two germline ends. This CDR3 is built from 15 residues. CDR1 and CDR2 from the germline V gene are MNHEY and SVGAGI. The CDR3, as DNA: TGTGCCAGCAGATGGACAGACCAGAACACCGGGGAGCTGTTTTTT. This codes for CASRWTDQNTGELFF.

This rearrangement joins TRBV11-2 to TRBJ2-3; possible D gene TRBD2, 5 bases. The length of the CDR3 is 17 residues. V was trimmed by 5 bases and J by 2 bases, leaving 20 bases between them. Germline V lookup: CDR1 SGHAT, CDR2 FQNNGV. The CDR3 loop reads CASSPRVGVRNTDTQYF. The CDR3, as DNA: TGTGCCAGCAGCCCGAGGGTAGGCGTAAGAAACACAGATACGCAGTATTTT.

This clone was counted only a few times. The chain couples TRBV4-3 to TRBJ2-2; 10 bases agree with TRBD1. This CDR3 region has 17 residues. Per the germline V gene, CDR1 is LGHNA and CDR2 is YSLEER. Germline trimming cut 0 bases from V and 4 bases from J; bases unmatched to any gene: 5. The CDR3 DNA reads as TGCGCCAGCAGCCAAGATGAAGGACAGGGGGGCACCGGGGAGCTGTTTTTT. It specifies CASSQDEGQGGTGELFF.

In this sample, this clone turned up a few times. J is TRBJ2-7 and V is TRBV2; TRBD1 is a possible D gene (6 bases). CDR1 is SNHLY and CDR2 is FYNNEI in the germline V gene. The V gene lost 6 bases and the J gene lost 3 bases, with 12 bases spanning the gap. The length of the CDR3 is 13 residues. The CDR3 DNA reads as TGTGCCAGCAGGTTAACAGGGAACTACGAGCAGTACTTC. Translation: CASRLTGNYEQYF.

This clone was found a few times. The CDR3 loop reads CASTEGLDAGVDEKLFF. CDR3 DNA: TGTGCCAGCACCGAAGGGTTAGACGCGGGGGTAGATGAAAAACTGTTTTTT. V usage is TRBV25-1 and J usage is TRBJ1-4; a possible D gene is TRBD1 (5 bases). V lost 7 bases, J lost 6 bases, and 24 bases lay in between. Germline-derived CDR1 and CDR2 are MGHDK and SYGVNS. CDR3 size: 17 residues.

The chain joins TRBV5-1 to TRBJ2-5; the match to TRBD1 covers 11 bases. CDR3 length equals 16 residues. Germline V CDR1 and CDR2: SGHRS, YFSETQ. Germline trimming cut 4 bases from V and 4 bases from J; bases unmatched to any gene: 9. The CDR3: CASSTDGQGAGETQYF. The CDR3 nucleotides are TGCGCCAGCAGCACTGACGGACAGGGGGCAGGAGAGACCCAGTACTTC.

In this sample, this clone turned up a few times. The genes are TRBV9 and TRBJ1-2; 10 nucleotides line up with TRBD1. The trim removed 4 bases at V and 3 bases at J, leaving 3 bases unmatched. The germline V gene encodes CDR1 SGDLS and CDR2 YYNGEE. The CDR3 has 14 residues. The CDR3 protein is CASSRGQGDYGYTF. CDR3 nucleotide sequence: TGTGCCAGCAGCCGTGGACAGGGGGACTATGGCTACACCTTC.

The chain has TRBV7-2 and TRBJ2-2, with TRBD2 identical over 7 bases. J lost 2 bases, V lost 1 base, and 4 bases had no gene match. The CDR3 has 16 residues. Germline loops: CDR1 SGHTA, CDR2 FQGNSA. The CDR3 DNA follows: TGTGCCAGCAGCTTAGGTTCTAGCGGAAACACCGGGGAGCTGTTTTTT. Its translation: CASSLGSSGNTGELFF.

The V and J genes are TRBV5-3 and TRBJ2-5, with D unclear. TRBV5-3 is treated as an ORF (open reading frame) with a function not yet certain. V was cut by 0 bases and J by 3 bases, with 6 bases left in between. CDR3 length: 13 amino acids. CDR3 amino acids: CARSLGQKETQYF. The CDR3 DNA reads as TGTGCCAGAAGCTTGGGACAAAAAGAGACCCAGTACTTC.

V and J are TRBV7-6 and TRBJ1-5; TRBD1 matches 8 bases. The V and J ends lost 2 bases and 3 bases, in that order; junction bases with no gene match: 3. The CDR3 totals 15 residues. The germline V gene encodes CDR1 SGHVS and CDR2 FNYEAQ. This CDR3 reads CASSLWTGPNQPQHF. The CDR3 DNA sequence: TGTGCCAGCAGCTTATGGACAGGGCCCAATCAGCCCCAGCATTTT.

CDR3 in amino acids: CASSLVFTGSNQPQHF. As DNA, the CDR3 is TGTGCCAGCAGCTTAGTGTTCACAGGGAGCAATCAGCCCCAGCATTTT. The chain links TRBV7-2 to TRBJ1-5, with TRBD1 as a possible D gene (6 bases). V was shortened by 1 base and J by 1 base, with 11 bases between the two germline ends. Germline V lookup: CDR1 SGHTA, CDR2 FQGNSA. CDR3 length: 16 residues.

This clone showed up just a few times. The CDR3 bases are TGTGCCAGCAGCGTAGGAGGGGGAACTAATGAAAAACTGTTTTTT. As protein: CASSVGGGTNEKLFF. The chain is built from TRBV9 and TRBJ1-4; D is perhaps TRBD1 (6 bases). Germline assignment: CDR1 SGDLS and CDR2 YYNGEE. The CDR3 sequence is 15 residues long. Trimming took 0 bases from V and 1 from J, leaving 7 bases between them.

The rearrangement uses TRBV2 and TRBJ2-3; TRBD1 aligns across 9 bases. V shed 5 bases and J 3 bases; nucleotides not matched to a gene: 9. CDR1 SNHLY and CDR2 FYNNEI come from the germline V gene. This CDR3 has 16 residues. The CDR3 DNA sequence: TGTGCCAGCAGTCTAATTCCGGGACAGGGAACAGATACGCAGTATTTT. Residues: CASSLIPGQGTDTQYF.

The sample holds a few counts of this clone. V gene TRBV5-1 combines with J gene TRBJ2-1, with D unresolved. Trimming shortened V by 3 bases and J by 8 bases, and 15 bases separated the two germline ends. Germline V lookup: CDR1 SGHRS, CDR2 YFSETQ. The CDR3 spans 14 residues. The CDR3 nucleotides are TGCGCCAGCAGCTCCGAGGATGGTCGCGATGAGCAGTTCTTC. Its protein product is CASSSEDGRDEQFF.